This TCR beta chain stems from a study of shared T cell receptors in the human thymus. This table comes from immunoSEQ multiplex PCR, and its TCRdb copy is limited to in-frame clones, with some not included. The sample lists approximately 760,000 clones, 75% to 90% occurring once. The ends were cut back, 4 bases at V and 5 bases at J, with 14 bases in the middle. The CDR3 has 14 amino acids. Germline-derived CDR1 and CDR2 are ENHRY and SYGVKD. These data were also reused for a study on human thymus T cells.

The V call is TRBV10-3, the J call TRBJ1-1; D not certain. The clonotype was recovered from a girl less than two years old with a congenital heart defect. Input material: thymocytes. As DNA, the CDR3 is TGTGCCATCAGTGGTGGGAGTTTAAAAACTGAAGCTTTCTTT. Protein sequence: CAISGGSLKTEAFF.